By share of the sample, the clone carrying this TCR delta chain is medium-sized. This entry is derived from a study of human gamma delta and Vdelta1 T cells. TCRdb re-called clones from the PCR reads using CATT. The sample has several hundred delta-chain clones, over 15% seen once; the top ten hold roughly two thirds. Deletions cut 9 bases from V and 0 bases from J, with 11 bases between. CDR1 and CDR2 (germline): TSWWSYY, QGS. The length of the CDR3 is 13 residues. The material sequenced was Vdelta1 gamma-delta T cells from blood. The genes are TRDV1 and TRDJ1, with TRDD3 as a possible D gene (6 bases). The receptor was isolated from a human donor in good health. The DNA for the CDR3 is TGTGCTCTCAGGGGATTCTACACCGATAAACTCATCTTT. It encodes CALRGFYTDKLIF.